This note documents a single T cell receptor (beta chain) sequence. The antigen remains unidentified. Participants comprised healthy donors of bone marrow. This entry belongs to a study of cytomegalovirus exposure and HLA in healthy donors. The PCR made use of 60 Vbeta and 13 Jbeta primers. TCRdb's table, derived via immunoSEQ multiplex PCR, lists solely in-frame clones and lacks some. This table holds 150,000 or so clones, approximately 79% found once. Findings and caveats of the study: Specificity for CMV antigens was confirmed in vitro for a few of the CMV-associated chains. Later genetic work tied a missense DCLRE1C variant to beta-chain V and J trimming.

Germline V lookup: CDR1 MDHEN, CDR2 SYDVKM. The V end lost 6 bases, the J end lost 3 bases, and 6 bases lay between the germline ends. The CDR3 spans 12 residues. This sequence was found in a woman in her forties or fifties in good health and CMV-seropositive. The chain has TRBV28 and TRBJ1-5; D not certain. The sequenced sample consisted of PBMCs. The CDR3 DNA reads TGTGCCAGCAGGCCAGTCAATCAGCCCCAGCATTTT. It codes for CASRPVNQPQHF.